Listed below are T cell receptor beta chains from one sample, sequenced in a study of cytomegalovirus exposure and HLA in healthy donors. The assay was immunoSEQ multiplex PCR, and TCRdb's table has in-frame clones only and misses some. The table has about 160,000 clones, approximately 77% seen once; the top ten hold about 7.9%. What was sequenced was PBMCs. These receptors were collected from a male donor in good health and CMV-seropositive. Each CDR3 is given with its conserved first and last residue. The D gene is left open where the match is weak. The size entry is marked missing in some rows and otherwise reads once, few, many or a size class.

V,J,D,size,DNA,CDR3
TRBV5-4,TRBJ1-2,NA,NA,TGTGCCAGCAGCTTGGAGGGGACACGGTATGGCTACACCTTC,CASSLEGTRYGYTF
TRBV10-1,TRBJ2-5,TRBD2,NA,TGCGCCAGCAGTGAGGCTAGCGGGGAGAGGTCAGAGACCCAGTACTTC,CASSEASGERSETQYF
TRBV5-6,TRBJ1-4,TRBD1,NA,TGTGCCAGCAGCTTGGCGGGACAGTATAAAAAACTGTTTTTT,CASSLAGQYKKLFF
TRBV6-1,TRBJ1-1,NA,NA,TGTGCCAGCAGTGAATATGACAGAATGAACACTGAAGCTTTCTTT,CASSEYDRMNTEAFF
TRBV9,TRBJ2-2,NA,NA,TGTGCCAGCAGCGTAGACGGTCGTCCGATTGGGGAGCTGTTTTTT,CASSVDGRPIGELFF
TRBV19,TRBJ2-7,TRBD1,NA,TGTGCCGCCGGGGGACAGGGGTTCAACGAGCAGTACTTC,CAAGGQGFNEQYF
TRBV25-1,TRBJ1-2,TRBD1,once,TGTGCCAGCAGTAATCTCGGAGGGGGCTTCTATGGCTACACCTTC,CASSNLGGGFYGYTF
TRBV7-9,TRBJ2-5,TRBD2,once,TGTGCCAGCAGCCGACTAGAGGGCGGGGGGTTGGAGACCCAGTACTTC,CASSRLEGGGLETQYF
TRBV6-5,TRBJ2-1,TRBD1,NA,TGTGCCAGCAGTTTCCCGGGACAGAACAATGAGCAGTTCTTC,CASSFPGQNNEQFF
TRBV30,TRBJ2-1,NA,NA,TGTGCCTGGAGTGACGGGGGATACTCCTACAATGAGCAGTTCTTC,CAWSDGGYSYNEQFF
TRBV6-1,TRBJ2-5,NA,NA,TGTGCCAGCAGTGAATTCCCGTCTCCGCGGGAGACCCAGTACTTC,CASSEFPSPRETQYF
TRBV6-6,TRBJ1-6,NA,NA,TGTGCCAGCAGCCCTACGAGGGAGGATTCACCCCTCCACTTT,CASSPTREDSPLHF
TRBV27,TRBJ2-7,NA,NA,TGTGCCAGCAGTTTAGGGCACGAGCAGTACTTC,CASSLGHEQYF
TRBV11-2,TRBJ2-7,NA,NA,TGTGCCAGCAGCTTAAAACGGTACGAGCAGTACTTC,CASSLKRYEQYF
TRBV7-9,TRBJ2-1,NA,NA,TGTGCCAGCACCCCCTCGGGCGGAGGTGAGCAGTTCTTC,CASTPSGGGEQFF
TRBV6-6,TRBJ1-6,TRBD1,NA,TGTGCCAGCAGTTACTCGCCCGACAGGGGGGCACCCCTCCACTTT,CASSYSPDRGAPLHF
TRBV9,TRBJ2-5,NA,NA,TGTGCCAGCAGCGTAGCAACCTCGGGGGAGACCCAGTACTTC,CASSVATSGETQYF
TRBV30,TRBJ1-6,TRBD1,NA,TGTGCCTGGAGTCCGACCCGGACAGGGGAGTCACCCCTCCACTTT,CAWSPTRTGESPLHF
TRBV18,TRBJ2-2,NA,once,TGTGCCAGCTCACCACAAAAAGGGGCAATATACACCGGGGAGCTGTTTTTT,CASSPQKGAIYTGELFF
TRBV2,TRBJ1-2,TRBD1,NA,TGTGCCAGCAGTGAATCCAGGGGGTACAACACCTTC,CASSESRGYNTF
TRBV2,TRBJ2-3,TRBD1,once,TGTGCCAGCCTACCTGGGACAGAAGGGGATACGCAGTATTTT,CASLPGTEGDTQYF
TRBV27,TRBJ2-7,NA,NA,TGTGCCAGCAGCAGGCCCGGACAGTCCCTTTACGAGCAGTACTTC,CASSRPGQSLYEQYF
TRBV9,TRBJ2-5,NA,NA,TGTGCCAGCAGCGGCATGTCCGGTCCTAATTTTGGGCCAGAGACCCAGTACTTC,CASSGMSGPNFGPETQYF
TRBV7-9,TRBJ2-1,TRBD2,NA,TGTGCCAGCAGCTTGGCGGGGGGCCTCTACAATGAGCAGTTCTTC,CASSLAGGLYNEQFF
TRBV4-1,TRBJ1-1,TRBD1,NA,TGCGCCAGCAGCCAATTAGGCAGGGGGGAGGTGGGCACTGAAGCTTTCTTT,CASSQLGRGEVGTEAFF
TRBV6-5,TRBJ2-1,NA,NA,TGTGCCAGCTCCAACTCGCCCTCCTACAATGAGCAGTTCTTC,CASSNSPSYNEQFF
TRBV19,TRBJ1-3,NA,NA,TGTGCCAGTAGTCTCGGGGTATCTGGAAACACCATATATTTT,CASSLGVSGNTIYF
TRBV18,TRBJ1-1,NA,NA,TGTGCCAGCTCACCACCGAGAGACAGGTGGGACATGAACACTGAAGCTTTCTTT,CASSPPRDRWDMNTEAFF
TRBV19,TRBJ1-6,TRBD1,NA,TGTGCCAGTAGTATTGGGACAGGCCCTCTTAATTCACCCCTCCACTTT,CASSIGTGPLNSPLHF
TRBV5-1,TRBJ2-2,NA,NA,TGCGCCAGCAGCTTCGGGGGAACCGGGGAGCTGTTTTTT,CASSFGGTGELFF
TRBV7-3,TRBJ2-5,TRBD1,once,TGTGCCAGCAGCTCGGACAGGGGTGAGACCCAGTACTTC,CASSSDRGETQYF
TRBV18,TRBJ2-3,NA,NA,TGTGCCAGCTCCCCCCGGGGGACAGATACGCAGTATTTT,CASSPRGTDTQYF
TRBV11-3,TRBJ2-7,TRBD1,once,TGTGCCAGCAGCCCCGCCAGGGGGTCCTACGAGCAGTACTTC,CASSPARGSYEQYF
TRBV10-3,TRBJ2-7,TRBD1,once,TGTGCCATCAATTTGGGGACAGAGCTTTCGGGGGAGCAGTACTTC,CAINLGTELSGEQYF
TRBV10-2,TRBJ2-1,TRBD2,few,TGCGCCAGCAGTGGACTAGCGGGGGGTTACAATGAGCAGTTCTTC,CASSGLAGGYNEQFF
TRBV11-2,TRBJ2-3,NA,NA,TGTGCCAGCAGCTTAGATAGGATCGGGGGTTGGGGCACAAATACGCAGTATTTT,CASSLDRIGGWGTNTQYF
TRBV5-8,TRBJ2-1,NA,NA,TGTGCCAGCACCGCCGGACTCGGCTCCTACAATGAGCAGTTCTTC,CASTAGLGSYNEQFF
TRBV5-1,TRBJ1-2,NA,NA,TGCGCCAGCAGCCTACGGACAGAAGATAACTATGGCTACACCTTC,CASSLRTEDNYGYTF
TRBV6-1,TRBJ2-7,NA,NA,TGTGCCAGCAGTGTCCTGGGCGGGGGCCTGACCCACGAGCAGTACTTC,CASSVLGGGLTHEQYF
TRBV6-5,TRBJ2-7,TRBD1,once,TGTGCCAGCAGTCACCGACAGGGCGAGCAGTACTTC,CASSHRQGEQYF
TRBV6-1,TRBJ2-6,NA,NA,TGTGCCAGCAGTGAAGCGGGTCTGGGAGCTGGGGCCAACGTCCTGACTTTC,CASSEAGLGAGANVLTF
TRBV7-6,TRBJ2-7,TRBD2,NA,TGTGCCAGCAGCTTATCCGTGACTAGCGGCGACGAGCAGTACTTC,CASSLSVTSGDEQYF
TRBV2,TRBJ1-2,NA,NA,TGTGCCAGCAGTCCCACAGGGAACTATGGCTACACCTTC,CASSPTGNYGYTF
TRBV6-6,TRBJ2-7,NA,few,TGTGCCAGCAGGCCTTCTTCCGGGGGCTACGAGCAGTACTTC,CASRPSSGGYEQYF
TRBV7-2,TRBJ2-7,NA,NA,TGTGCCAGCAGCCCCGGCGCGGGCGAGCAGTACTTC,CASSPGAGEQYF
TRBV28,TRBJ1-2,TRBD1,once,TGTGCCAGCAGTTTACTCGACAGGGGAACAAATGGCTACACCTTC,CASSLLDRGTNGYTF
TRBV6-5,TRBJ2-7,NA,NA,TGTGCCAGCAGTTACTCGAGCTACCACGAGCAGTACTTC,CASSYSSYHEQYF
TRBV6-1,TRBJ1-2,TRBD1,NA,TGTGCCAGCAGTGAAGCGCCGGGACAGGGCTATGGCTACACCTTC,CASSEAPGQGYGYTF
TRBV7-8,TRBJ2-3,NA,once,TGTGCCAGCAGCACTCCCGCCACCGGGGGTACGCAGTATTTT,CASSTPATGGTQYF
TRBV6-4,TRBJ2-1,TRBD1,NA,TGTGCCAGTACCCGACAGGGGAGCCGACTTAGCTCCTACAATGAGCAGTTCTTC,CASTRQGSRLSSYNEQFF
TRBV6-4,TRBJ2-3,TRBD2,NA,TGTGCCAGCAGAACCCTCGGGACTAGCGGGGGAGTAGATACGCAGTATTTT,CASRTLGTSGGVDTQYF
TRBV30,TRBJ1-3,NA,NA,TGTGCCTGGAGTGTAGGTCCCGGGGGTCCGGTCCACACCATATATTTT,CAWSVGPGGPVHTIYF
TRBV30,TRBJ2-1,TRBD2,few,TGTGCCTGGAGTGGCTCTAGCGGGGGGTACAATGAGCAGTTCTTC,CAWSGSSGGYNEQFF
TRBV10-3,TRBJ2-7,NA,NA,TGTGCCATCAGTGAGTCGGCCGAGGCCTATAACGAGCAGTACTTC,CAISESAEAYNEQYF
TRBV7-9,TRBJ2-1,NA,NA,TGTGCCAGTCACAGGGGACTAGTCAATGAGCAGTTCTTC,CASHRGLVNEQFF
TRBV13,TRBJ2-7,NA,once,TGTGCCAGCAGCTTAGGCCTAGGACAGCGCCTCTGGGAGCAGTACTTC,CASSLGLGQRLWEQYF
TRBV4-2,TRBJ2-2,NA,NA,TGTGCCAGCAGCCAAGACCCGCGAGGAAACACCGGGGAGCTGTTTTTT,CASSQDPRGNTGELFF
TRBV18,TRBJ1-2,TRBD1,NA,TGTGCCAGCTCACCTAATCAGGGGGACTATGGCTACACCTTC,CASSPNQGDYGYTF